These 7 T cell receptor beta chains were sequenced from one sample in a study of shared clonotypes between healthy human individuals. This table comes from immunoSEQ multiplex PCR, and its TCRdb copy is limited to in-frame clones, with some not included. The sample includes around 1,000,000 clones, approximately 77% of them seen just once. Sequenced material: memory CD4+ T cells from PBMCs. Specified subset: CD45RA-negative fraction. The receptor set was obtained from a man aged 18 to 29 in good health. Some clones in this sample may be carry-over from other donors' samples.

The rearrangement links TRBV7-9 to TRBJ1-3; 7 nucleotides align to TRBD1. Per the germline V gene, CDR1 is SEHNR and CDR2 is FQNEAQ (reference sequence). V dropped 6 bases and J dropped 0; count of bases not matched to a gene: 5. This CDR3 has 15 residues. In DNA, the CDR3 is TGTGCCAGCAGTCGCGGGACAGACTCTGGAAACACCATATATTTT. It specifies CASSRGTDSGNTIYF.

The CDR3 region has the DNA TGTGCCAGCAGCTTAGCCATCGGGAGCCCCACAGATACGCAGTATTTT. Amino acids: CASSLAIGSPTDTQYF. The J gene is TRBJ2-3, the V gene TRBV11-1, with D perhaps TRBD2 (6 bases). V was trimmed by 0 bases and J by 2 bases, leaving 12 bases between them. Germline CDR1 and CDR2: SGHAT and FQDESV (reference sequence). This CDR3 contains 16 residues.

The chain is built from TRBV28 and TRBJ1-5; D may be TRBD1 (5 bases). The CDR3 is made up of 15 amino acids. Trimming shortened V by 3 bases and J by 5 bases, and 14 bases separated the two germline ends. In germline, CDR1 is MDHEN, CDR2 SYDVKM. CDR3 DNA sequence: TGTGCCAGCAGTTTCGGGGCAGGGAGGGATCAGCCCCAGCATTTT. Translated: CASSFGAGRDQPQHF. Drawing the rest from reference TRBV28 and TRBJ1-5, the complete variable domain is DVKVTQSSRYLVKRTGEKVFLECVQDMDHENMFWYRQDPGLGLRLIYFSYDVKMKEKGDIPEGYSVSREKKERFSLILESASTNQTSMYLCASSFGAGRDQPQHFGDGTRLSIL.

The chain recombines TRBV6-1 with TRBJ2-1; no reliable D call. This CDR3 is 13 amino acids long. V dropped 3 bases and J dropped 5 bases, with 8 bases sitting between them. Germline lookup yields CDR1 MNHNS and CDR2 SASEGT. CDR3 region: CASSDNTNNEQFF. The CDR3 region has the DNA TGTGCCAGCAGTGACAACACCAACAATGAGCAGTTCTTC.

In regard to this clone: The sample contains more than one DNA sequence encoding this CDR3. The V and J genes are TRBV30 and TRBJ2-5; no reliable D call. Trimming removed 0 bases at V and 5 bases at J, with 4 bases between. The CDR3 is made up of 11 amino acids. The germline V gene has CDR1 GTSNPN and CDR2 SVGIG (reference sequence). CDR3 nucleotide sequence: TGTGCCTGGAGTGTACTTGAGACCCAGTACTTC. This gives the protein CAWSVLETQYF. The whole variable domain, remainder taken from reference TRBV30 and TRBJ2-5, is SQTIHQWPATLVQPVGSPLSLECTVEGTSNPNLYWYRQAAGRGLQLLFYSVGIGQISSEVPQNLSASRPQDRQFILSSKKLLLSDSGFYLCAWSVLETQYFGPGTRLLVL.

This chain links TRBV29-1 with TRBJ2-7; no clear D gene. The germline V gene encodes CDR1 SQVTM and CDR2 ANQGSEA. V lost 5 bases and J lost 5, with 10 bases in between. The CDR3 length is 11 residues. The CDR3 sequence: CSVLVQDEQYF. CDR3 coding DNA: TGCAGCGTTTTAGTTCAAGACGAGCAGTACTTC.

The chain has TRBV9 and TRBJ2-7; 15 positions match TRBD2. After removal of 3 bases from V and 9 bases from J, the junction contained 4 bases not matched to a gene. The CDR3 sequence is 14 residues long. Germline V lookup: CDR1 SGDLS, CDR2 YYNGEE. CDR3 sequence: CASSAGLAGGVQYF. The CDR3 DNA reads as TGTGCCAGCAGCGCGGGACTAGCGGGAGGAGTGCAGTACTTC. Full variable domain (remainder filled in from reference TRBV9 and TRBJ2-7): DSGVTQTPKHLITATGQRVTLRCSPRSGDLSVYWYQQSLDQGLQFLIQYYNGEERAKGNILERFSAQQFPDLHSELNLSSLELGDSALYFCASSAGLAGGVQYFGPGTRLTVT.